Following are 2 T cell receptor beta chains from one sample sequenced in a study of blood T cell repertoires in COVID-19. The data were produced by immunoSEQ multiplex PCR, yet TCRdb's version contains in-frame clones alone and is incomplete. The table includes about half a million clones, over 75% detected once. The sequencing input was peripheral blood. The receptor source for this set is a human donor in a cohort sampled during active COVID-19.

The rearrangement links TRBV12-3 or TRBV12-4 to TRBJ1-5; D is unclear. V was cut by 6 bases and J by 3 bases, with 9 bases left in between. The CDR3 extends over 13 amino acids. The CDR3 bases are TGTGCCAGCAGCACACGGGTCAATCAGCCCCAGCATTTT. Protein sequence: CASSTRVNQPQHF.

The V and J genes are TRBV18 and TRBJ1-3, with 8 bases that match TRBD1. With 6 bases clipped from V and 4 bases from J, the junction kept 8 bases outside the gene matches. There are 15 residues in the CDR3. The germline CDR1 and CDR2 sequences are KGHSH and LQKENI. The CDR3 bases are TGTGCCAGCTCCGACCAGGGGGCATACGGAAACACCATATATTTT. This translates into CASSDQGAYGNTIYF.